The 24 T cell receptor beta chains below come from one sample, sequenced in a study of T-cell reconstitution after alpha-beta-depleted transplantation in children. Unique molecular identifiers were used to barcode this TCRbeta library. TCRdb reprocessed the PCR reads via MiXCR and lists one record per CDR3 protein. This sample has 450,000 to 600,000 distinct CDR3 sequences, with roughly 13% found just once. Here the sequenced sample was PBMCs, mostly from graft donor cells, taken 360 days after TCRalphabeta/CD19-depleted stem cell transplant. All receptors derive from a male patient between 5 and 17 years old who had a stem cell transplant for acute myeloid leukemia, so the T cells may come from the graft donor.

The chain combines TRBV4-3 with TRBJ1-1, with D hard to call. CDR3 size: 13 residues. V lost 0 bases and J lost 9, with 11 bases in between. From germline, CDR1 is LGHNA and CDR2 YSLEER. The DNA for the CDR3 is TGCGCCAGCAGCCAAGATGATGAACAGAAAGCTTTCTTT. Its protein product is CASSQDDEQKAFF.

The chain couples TRBV6-2 or TRBV6-3 to TRBJ2-7, with 8 bases matching TRBD2. Trimming at V came to 5 bases and at J to 0 bases, leaving 18 bases not matched to a gene. This CDR3 region has 19 residues. Germline CDR1 MNHEY, CDR2 SVGEGT. Here the CDR3 DNA reads TGTGCCAGCAGTACCCGGACTAGCAAAGGGGCCTGGACCTCCTACGAGCAGTACTTC. Translation gives CASSTRTSKGAWTSYEQYF.

This clonotype was seen only a few times. This chain links TRBV18 with TRBJ1-5, with a possible D match to TRBD1 (5 bases). The CDR3 length is 17 residues. Trimming stripped 0 bases from V and 0 bases from J, with 12 bases between. Germline CDR1 reads KGHSH; CDR2 reads LQKENI. Here the CDR3 DNA reads TGTGCCAGCTCACCACCCGGGACGTTAGCTAGCAATCAGCCCCAGCATTTT. Amino acids: CASSPPGTLASNQPQHF. The whole variable domain, remainder taken from reference TRBV18 and TRBJ1-5, is NAGVMQNPRHLVRRRGQEARLRCSPMKGHSHVYWYRQLPEEGLKFMVYLQKENIIDESGMPKERFSAEFPKEGPSILRIQQVVRGDSAAYFCASSPPGTLASNQPQHFGDGTRLSIL.

This clonotype has a count of ten or more. The V and J genes are TRBV29-1 and TRBJ2-7, with 11 positions matching TRBD1. Germline assignment: CDR1 SQVTM and CDR2 ANQGSEA. The CDR3 has 14 amino acids. The trim removed 0 bases at V and 6 bases at J, leaving 4 bases unmatched. CDR3 residues: CSVEDKDRGLEQYF. The CDR3 DNA is TGCAGCGTTGAAGATAAGGACAGGGGGCTCGAGCAGTACTTC.

This clonotype has just a few counts. The CDR3 sequence is CASRDGLSNQPQHF. The CDR3 DNA is TGTGCCAGTAGAGACGGCTTAAGCAATCAGCCCCAGCATTTT. The chain joins TRBV19 to TRBJ1-5; no definite D call. V was shortened by 6 bases and J by 1 base, with 10 bases between the two germline ends. CDR3 length: 14 residues. Per germline, CDR1 LNHDA and CDR2 SQIVND (reference sequence).

The chain joins TRBV20-1 to TRBJ1-2, with D unclear. V was pared by 0 bases and J by 1 base, with 9 bases between. The germline gives CDR1 DFQATT, CDR2 SNEGSKA (reference sequence). This CDR3 comprises 14 residues. The CDR3 sequence: CSARDGRHNYGYTF. The DNA for the CDR3 is TGCAGTGCTAGAGATGGTAGGCATAACTATGGCTACACCTTC.

Many counts were recorded for this clonotype. This sequence joins TRBV2 and TRBJ2-5, with D possibly TRBD1 on 5 matching bases. Germline V gives CDR1 SNHLY, CDR2 FYNNEI. CDR3 length equals 14 residues. The V and J ends lost 2 bases and 2 bases respectively, with 9 bases between them. The CDR3 region has the DNA TGTGCCAGCAGTGAACCGCCAGGGCAAGAGACCCAGTACTTC. Translating gives CASSEPPGQETQYF. Drawing the rest from reference TRBV2 and TRBJ2-5, the complete variable domain is EPEVTQTPSHQVTQMGQEVILRCVPISNHLYFYWYRQILGQKVEFLVSFYNNEISEKSEIFDDQFSVERPDGSNFTLKIRSTKLEDSAMYFCASSEPPGQETQYFGPGTRLLVL.

This chain links TRBV29-1 with TRBJ2-5; 10 bases are a match to TRBD2. The CDR3 is 15 residues long. Germline V gene data show CDR1 as SQVTM and CDR2 as ANQGSEA. J was trimmed by 4 bases and V by 5 bases; bases with no gene match: 10. This CDR3 is CSVPHLAGAVETQYF. The DNA for the CDR3 is TGCAGCGTTCCCCATCTAGCGGGAGCCGTAGAGACCCAGTACTTC.

J is TRBJ2-1 and V is TRBV3-1; 7 bases fit TRBD1. Germline V lookup: CDR1 LGHDT, CDR2 YNNKEL (reference sequence). This CDR3 has 14 residues. J was trimmed by 7 bases and V by 4 bases; bases with no gene match: 7. The DNA for the CDR3 is TGTGCCAGCAGCCTGGGGACAGCCCCTAATGAGCAGTTCTTC. This translates into CASSLGTAPNEQFF.

This clonotype was seen many times. The rearrangement links TRBV7-2 to TRBJ2-1; 8 nucleotides match TRBD2. The CDR3 consists of 15 residues. Germline CDR1 reads SGHTA; CDR2 reads FQGNSA. Trimming at V came to 2 bases and at J to 6 bases, leaving 6 bases not matched to a gene. Written as DNA, the CDR3 is TGTGCCAGCAGCTTATGGGGGACTAGTAGCAATGAGCAGTTCTTC. It yields the protein CASSLWGTSSNEQFF.

This clonotype was seen at least ten times. The rearrangement joins TRBV12-3 or TRBV12-4 to TRBJ2-1; 11 nucleotides align to TRBD2. The CDR3 length is 14 residues. Trimming at V came to 6 bases and at J to 7 bases, leaving 5 bases not matched to a gene. CDR3 bases: TGTGCCAGCAGCCCGACTAGCGGGATAAATGAGCAGTTCTTC. Translation: CASSPTSGINEQFF.

This chain uses TRBV29-1 with TRBJ2-3; D not resolved. CDR1 and CDR2 (germline): SQVTM, ANQGSEA. V was trimmed by 1 base and J by 5 bases, leaving 7 bases between them. This CDR3 has 12 residues. The CDR3, as DNA: TGCAGCGTTGAAGCGGCGATAGATACGCAGTATTTT. Translation: CSVEAAIDTQYF.

V is TRBV12-3 or TRBV12-4 and J is TRBJ2-3; TRBD2 matches at 11 bases. This CDR3 is 18 amino acids long. The trim removed 3 bases at V and 1 base at J, leaving 9 bases unmatched. CDR3 amino acids: CASSFRGLLAGGTDTQYF. The CDR3 DNA sequence: TGTGCCAGCAGTTTTCGGGGTTTACTAGCGGGAGGCACAGATACGCAGTATTTT.

This clonotype came up many times. The chain combines TRBV20-1 with TRBJ2-7, with unresolved D. Trimming took 0 bases from V and 2 from J, leaving 11 bases between them. The CDR3 totals 14 residues. CDR1 is DFQATT and CDR2 is SNEGSKA in the germline V gene (reference sequence). In DNA, the CDR3 is TGCAGTGCTAGAGATCTGGCTGGGACCTACGAGCAGTACTTC. It specifies CSARDLAGTYEQYF.

V and J are TRBV7-2 and TRBJ2-1; 8 bases are shared with TRBD2. CDR1 and CDR2 (germline): SGHTA, FQGNSA. The CDR3 is 19 amino acids. With 5 bases clipped from V and 8 bases from J, the junction kept 23 bases outside the gene matches. CDR3 nucleotide sequence: TGTGCCAGCAGCGTTATCGGTCGAGGTAGCGGGATGAGTGGGGATGAGCAGTTCTTC. Protein sequence: CASSVIGRGSGMSGDEQFF.

This clonotype was detected ten times or more. This chain links TRBV15 with TRBJ2-7; the match to TRBD1 covers 7 bases. The length of the CDR3 is 13 residues. Germline CDR1 LNHNV, CDR2 YYDKDF (reference sequence). With V trimmed by 6 bases and J by 0 bases, 2 bases remained unmatched. The CDR3 protein is CATSRDSSYEQYF. The CDR3 DNA reads TGTGCCACCAGTAGGGACAGCTCCTACGAGCAGTACTTC.

CDR3 DNA: TGCGCCAGCAGCTCCCAAATCCTAGCGGGGCCAGAGACCCAGTACTTC. Translation: CASSSQILAGPETQYF. The genes are TRBV5-1 and TRBJ2-5; 9 bases line up with TRBD2. Germline trimming cut 3 bases from V and 4 bases from J; bases unmatched to any gene: 10. Germline V CDR1 and CDR2: SGHRS, YFSETQ. The CDR3 is 16 amino acids.

A few counts support this clonotype. V usage is TRBV20-1 and J usage is TRBJ2-2; D unresolved. V was shortened by 4 bases and J by 5 bases, with 11 bases between the two germline ends. The CDR3 is made up of 13 amino acids. The germline CDR1 and CDR2 sequences are DFQATT and SNEGSKA (reference sequence). CDR3 coding DNA: TGCAGTGCTACGAGCGACAATACCGGGGAGCTGTTTTTT. It encodes CSATSDNTGELFF.

This clonotype turned up a few times. V and J are TRBV11-2 and TRBJ2-1; 11 nucleotides align to TRBD2. CDR1 SGHAT and CDR2 FQNNGV come from the germline V gene. The CDR3 extends over 21 amino acids. With 4 bases clipped from V and 0 bases from J, the junction kept 17 bases outside the gene matches. In DNA form, the CDR3 reads TGTGCCAGCAGCTATCCGGGACTAGCGGACGGAGCAAGGAGCTCCTACAATGAGCAGTTCTTC. Its protein is CASSYPGLADGARSSYNEQFF.

In its sample, this clonotype was seen many times. The chain recombines TRBV20-1 with TRBJ2-3; 8 nucleotides align to TRBD2. Trimming at V came to 0 bases and at J to 7 bases, leaving 15 bases not matched to a gene. Germline-derived CDR1 and CDR2 are DFQATT and SNEGSKA (reference sequence). The CDR3 runs 17 residues. CDR3 sequence: CSARDASTSGPTYTQYF. As DNA, the CDR3 is TGCAGTGCTAGAGATGCCTCAACTAGCGGACCCACGTATACGCAGTATTTT.

The J gene is TRBJ2-1, the V gene TRBV9, with D tentatively TRBD2 (5 bases). This CDR3 is built from 15 residues. Per germline, CDR1 SGDLS and CDR2 YYNGEE. Trimming shortened V by 4 bases and J by 3 bases, and 14 bases separated the two germline ends. Here the CDR3 reads CASSPLRGDYNEQFF. In DNA, the CDR3 is TGTGCCAGCAGCCCCTTACGGGGTGACTACAATGAGCAGTTCTTC.

The J gene is TRBJ1-2, the V gene TRBV15; no clear D gene. The CDR3 runs to 12 residues. Trimming removed 3 bases from V and 8 bases from J, with 10 bases in between. CDR1 and CDR2 (germline): LNHNV, YYDKDF (reference sequence). The CDR3 DNA sequence: TGTGCCACCAGCAGTGGGGATGTGGGCTACACCTTC. Translated, it gives CATSSGDVGYTF.

This clonotype appeared a few times. The genes are TRBV11-2 and TRBJ1-2; 7 bases agree with TRBD1. Looked up from germline, CDR1 is SGHAT and CDR2 is FQNNGV. The trim removed 1 base at V and 6 bases at J, leaving 5 bases unmatched. The CDR3 spans 14 residues. CDR3 in amino acids: CASSLVTGENGYTF. CDR3 nucleotide sequence: TGTGCCAGCAGCTTAGTAACAGGGGAGAATGGCTACACCTTC.

The V gene is TRBV28, the J gene TRBJ1-6; no definite D call. Trimming stripped 3 bases from V and 8 bases from J, with 11 bases between. The CDR3 spans 14 residues. Germline V gene sequence: CDR1 MDHEN, CDR2 SYDVKM. The CDR3 loop is CASSFVVNYSPLHF. CDR3 bases: TGTGCCAGCAGTTTCGTTGTGAATTATTCACCCCTCCACTTT.